The 18 T cell receptor beta chains in this list originate from one sample, sequenced in a study of blood T cell repertoires in COVID-19. Assay: immunoSEQ multiplex PCR; the TCRdb copy retains only in-frame clones and omits some. Among hundreds of thousands of clones listed, roughly 90% were seen once. Material: PBMCs or T cells enriched from blood (not recorded which). These receptors all come from a man in his sixties who had recovered from COVID-19.

V gene TRBV5-6 combines with J gene TRBJ2-5; TRBD1 matches 11 bases. Looked up from germline, CDR1 is SGHDT and CDR2 is YYEEEE. The junction had 6 bases not matched to a gene; V was cut back by 4 bases and J by 10 bases. The CDR3 extends over 13 amino acids. CDR3 in amino acids: CASSLGTGGSQYF. CDR3 coding DNA: TGTGCCAGCAGCCTAGGGACAGGGGGTAGCCAGTACTTC. The full variable domain, completed using reference TRBV5-6 and TRBJ2-5, is DAGVTQSPTHLIKTRGQQVTLRCSPKSGHDTVSWYQQALGQGPQFIFQYYEEEERQRGNFPDRFSGHQFPNYSSELNVNALLLGDSALYLCASSLGTGGSQYFGPGTRLLVL.

The chain uses TRBV19 and TRBJ2-1; D not certain. This CDR3 is 12 amino acids long. Germline-derived CDR1 and CDR2 are LNHDA and SQIVND (reference sequence). Trimming stripped 8 bases from V and 4 bases from J, with 9 bases between. The CDR3, as DNA: TGTGCCAGTTCAGTTGTGTACAATGAGCAGTTCTTC. This gives the protein CASSVVYNEQFF.

The chain employs TRBV18 and TRBJ2-3; 9 bases are shared with TRBD2. Germline V gene data show CDR1 as KGHSH and CDR2 as LQKENI. The ends lost 9 bases at V and 7 bases at J; junction bases unmatched: 17. CDR3 length: 16 amino acids. In DNA, the CDR3 is TGTGCCAGTACCCCACCGGCGCTAGCGGGGACTCATACGCAGTATTTT. Translated, it gives CASTPPALAGTHTQYF. The full variable domain, with the rest looked up from reference TRBV18 and TRBJ2-3, is NAGVMQNPRHLVRRRGQEARLRCSPMKGHSHVYWYRQLPEEGLKFMVYLQKENIIDESGMPKERFSAEFPKEGPSILRIQQVVRGDSAAYFCASTPPALAGTHTQYFGPGTRLTVL.

The chain links TRBV5-8 to TRBJ1-1, with TRBD1 matching over 7 bases. The V gene's germline CDR1 is SGHTS and CDR2 YDEGEE. The CDR3 length is 17 residues. V shed 0 bases and J 6 bases; nucleotides not matched to a gene: 14. The CDR3 spells CASSLDRGPGLVAEAFF. The CDR3 DNA is TGTGCCAGCAGCTTGGACAGGGGTCCAGGCTTGGTGGCTGAAGCTTTCTTT.

The chain combines TRBV29-1 with TRBJ1-1; tentatively, D is TRBD1 (6 bases). Germline assignment: CDR1 SQVTM and CDR2 ANQGSEA. The CDR3 contains 14 residues. The V gene lost 6 bases and the J gene lost 5 bases, with 19 bases spanning the gap. Written as DNA, the CDR3 is TGCAGCGTCGACCAAGGGGGGGCAGGGACTGAAGCTTTCTTT. It translates to CSVDQGGAGTEAFF. Drawing the rest from reference TRBV29-1 and TRBJ1-1, the complete variable domain is SAVISQKPSRDICQRGTSLTIQCQVDSQVTMMFWYRQQPGQSLTLIATANQGSEATYESGFVIDKFPISRPNLTFSTLTVSNMSPEDSSIYLCSVDQGGAGTEAFFGQGTRLTVV.

This chain joins TRBV27 and TRBJ2-7; 9 bases are a match to TRBD1. Trimming removed 6 bases from V and 3 bases from J; junction bases left unmatched: 12. The germline V gene encodes CDR1 MNHEY and CDR2 SMNVEV (reference sequence). The CDR3 runs to 16 residues. CDR3 in amino acids: CASSLGPGQGYYEQYF. CDR3 DNA: TGTGCCAGCAGCTTAGGCCCGGGACAGGGATACTACGAGCAGTACTTC.

The chain joins TRBV6-1 to TRBJ2-3; no firm D call. V shed 2 bases and J shed 2 bases, with 11 bases lying between them. CDR1 is MNHNS and CDR2 is SASEGT in the germline V gene. The CDR3 length is 15 residues. The CDR3, as DNA: TGTGCCAGCAGTGAACTTGAGCCTTCCACAGATACGCAGTATTTT. Protein product: CASSELEPSTDTQYF.

The V call is TRBV2, the J call TRBJ2-5; D may be TRBD1 (8 bases). This CDR3 is built from 15 residues. V lost 3 bases and J 5 bases, leaving 16 bases between the germline ends. Per the germline V gene, CDR1 is SNHLY and CDR2 is FYNNEI. The CDR3 here is CASSDRTGRGETQYF. DNA for the CDR3: TGTGCCAGCAGTGACCGGACAGGGCGGGGGGAGACCCAGTACTTC.

This clone was detected only a few times. The CDR3 nucleotides read TGTGCCAGCAGCTCGATCGGACAGGGATCATTTCAGAACACCGGGGAGCTGTTTTTT. Encoded protein: CASSSIGQGSFQNTGELFF. The chain carries TRBV6-6 and TRBJ2-2, with 8 bases that match TRBD1. Germline CDR1 reads MNHNY; CDR2 reads SVGAGI (reference sequence). The CDR3 loop spans 19 amino acids. The ends lost 6 bases at V and 1 base at J; junction bases unmatched: 16.

The chain combines TRBV15 with TRBJ2-7; possibly TRBD1 for D (6 bases). Deletions cut 9 bases from V and 3 bases from J, with 21 bases between. CDR1 is LNHNV and CDR2 is YYDKDF in the germline V gene (reference sequence). The CDR3 length is 15 residues. The DNA for the CDR3 is TGTGCCACTTCAAAACGACAGGCGATGGGCTACGAGCAGTACTTC. Its protein product is CATSKRQAMGYEQYF.

V and J are TRBV19 and TRBJ2-5; 7 bases agree with TRBD2. Germline CDR1 and CDR2: LNHDA and SQIVND (reference sequence). V was pared by 5 bases and J by 5 bases, with 5 bases of the junction left unmatched. The CDR3 sequence is 13 residues long. The CDR3: CASSSLAIETQYF. The CDR3 DNA reads as TGTGCCAGTAGTTCACTAGCGATCGAGACCCAGTACTTC.

The chain couples TRBV19 to TRBJ2-2; possible D gene TRBD1, 6 bases. Per germline, CDR1 LNHDA and CDR2 SQIVND (reference sequence). The ends were cut back, 6 bases at V and 2 bases at J, with 13 bases in the middle. The CDR3 is made up of 15 amino acids. For the CDR3, the DNA is TGTGCCAGTAGACCGGGACAAAGTAACACCGGGGAGCTGTTTTTT. Its translation: CASRPGQSNTGELFF.

This clone was found a few times. The CDR3 here is CASSEDFSALPTNYGYTF. DNA for the CDR3: TGTGCCAGCAGTGAAGATTTCTCTGCCCTACCCACTAACTATGGCTACACCTTC. The V call is TRBV6-1, the J call TRBJ1-2; no definite D call. The ends were cut back, 1 base at V and 0 bases at J, with 18 bases in the middle. This CDR3 is 18 amino acids long. Germline V CDR1 and CDR2: MNHNS, SASEGT.

This sequence joins TRBV3-1 (or the pseudogene TRBV3-2) and TRBJ2-1, with 7 positions matching TRBD2. CDR3 length: 16 residues. Per germline, CDR1 LGHDT and CDR2 YNNKEL (reference sequence). Germline trimming cut 0 bases from V and 3 bases from J; bases unmatched to any gene: 5. The CDR3: CASSQEGTIYYNEQFF. The CDR3 region has the DNA TGTGCCAGCAGCCAAGAGGGGACTATTTACTACAATGAGCAGTTCTTC.

This clone was seen once. The chain employs TRBV11-2 and TRBJ2-7, with D perhaps TRBD1 (5 bases). The CDR3 runs to 16 residues. The ends were cut back, 1 base at V and 2 bases at J, with 15 bases in the middle. CDR1 is SGHAT and CDR2 is FQNNGV in the germline V gene. CDR3 nucleotides: TGTGCCAGCAGCTTAGTAGGCTCAGGGTCGACCTACGAGCAGTACTTC. Encoded protein: CASSLVGSGSTYEQYF.

The count of this clone is one. The chain uses TRBV9 and TRBJ1-1, with D possibly TRBD1 on 6 matching bases. The CDR3 length is 14 residues. Trimming cost V 0 bases and J 5 bases, with 11 bases left between them. Germline CDR1 and CDR2: SGDLS and YYNGEE. The CDR3 here is CASSVVTGWTEAFF. The CDR3 DNA sequence: TGTGCCAGCAGCGTAGTAACAGGGTGGACTGAAGCTTTCTTT.

The chain is built from TRBV7-6 and TRBJ1-4; maybe TRBD1 (5 bases). Germline CDR1 reads SGHVS; CDR2 reads FNYEAQ. The length of the CDR3 is 17 residues. The V and J ends lost 0 bases and 0 bases respectively, with 11 bases between them. The CDR3 reads CASSLAHPGSTNEKLFF. In DNA form, the CDR3 reads TGTGCCAGCAGCTTAGCGCATCCAGGGTCAACTAATGAAAAACTGTTTTTT.

This clone turned up a few times. The V gene is TRBV6-5, the J gene TRBJ2-5, with 7 bases aligning to TRBD1. The CDR3 is 14 amino acids. Losses at the gene ends were 5 bases for V and 2 bases for J; bases not matched to a gene: 5. In germline, CDR1 is MNHEY, CDR2 SVGAGI. The CDR3 region has the DNA TGTGCCAGCAGTCGGACAGGTTCGCAAGAGACCCAGTACTTC. Translating it yields CASSRTGSQETQYF.